These 15 T cell receptor beta chains originate from one sample sequenced in a study of PD-L1 blockade in urothelial cancer. Profiling relied on immunoSEQ multiplex PCR, and the TCRdb table lists in-frame clones only, not all of them. The table lists 100,000 to 150,000 clones, roughly 82% of them singletons. Specified time point: peripheral blood 6 weeks after treatment start. Sample: PBMCs, taken around atezolizumab (anti-PD-L1) treatment. These receptors were taken from a man aged 50 to 60 with urothelial cancer.

This clone was counted only a few times. The chain is built from TRBV5-1 and TRBJ2-1; D perhaps matches TRBD2 (6 bases). CDR3 length equals 16 residues. Trimming pared 4 bases from V and 6 bases from J, leaving 20 bases between. Germline loops: CDR1 SGHRS, CDR2 YFSETQ. CDR3 protein: CASSGGSGLEGNEQFF. The CDR3 DNA is TGCGCCAGCAGCGGTGGGTCAGGGCTGGAGGGCAATGAGCAGTTCTTC.

V is TRBV11-2 and J is TRBJ2-7; 12 positions match TRBD2. The J segment lost 0 bases and the V segment lost 5 bases, leaving 5 bases of the junction unmatched. This CDR3 is 16 amino acids long. CDR1 SGHAT and CDR2 FQNNGV come from the germline V gene. CDR3 sequence reads: CASSPQTSGGSYEQYF. The CDR3 DNA reads TGTGCCAGCAGCCCACAGACTAGCGGGGGCTCCTACGAGCAGTACTTC.

V usage is TRBV7-2 and J usage is TRBJ2-1; 7 bases align to TRBD2. Looked up from germline, CDR1 is SGHTA and CDR2 is FQGNSA. Trimming cost V 5 bases and J 4 bases; bases outside gene matches: 5. The CDR3 covers 14 residues. CDR3 DNA sequence: TGTGCCAGCAGCCCGGGACTATCTTACAATGAGCAGTTCTTC. It encodes CASSPGLSYNEQFF.

The chain is built from TRBV7-8 and TRBJ1-4; possible D gene TRBD1, 6 bases. CDR1 SGHVS and CDR2 FQNEAQ come from the germline V gene. The CDR3 spans 14 residues. Trimming removed 5 bases at V and 5 bases at J, with 12 bases between. The CDR3 DNA is TGTGCCAGCAGCGTAAATACAGGGAATGAAAAACTGTTTTTT. Its translation is CASSVNTGNEKLFF.

The rearrangement links TRBV7-2 to TRBJ1-3; D is unclear. The germline V gene has CDR1 SGHTA and CDR2 FQGNSA. The ends were cut back, 7 bases at V and 0 bases at J, with 10 bases in the middle. This CDR3 is built from 14 residues. DNA for the CDR3: TGTGCCAGCACCCGAGGGTCCTCTGGAAACACCATATATTTT. Translation: CASTRGSSGNTIYF.

J is TRBJ1-2 and V is TRBV27; 8 bases line up with TRBD1. Germline V CDR1 and CDR2: MNHEY, SMNVEV (reference sequence). V gave up 4 bases and J gave up 4 bases; unmatched junction bases: 5. This CDR3 spans 14 amino acids. The CDR3, as DNA: TGTGCCAGCAGTTACGACAGGGGTGGCTATGGCTACACCTTC. Protein product: CASSYDRGGYGYTF.

The chain has TRBV4-1 and TRBJ2-7; 11 nucleotides match TRBD2. From germline, CDR1 is MGHRA and CDR2 YSYEKL. The CDR3 is 18 amino acids. Germline trimming cut 1 base from V and 3 bases from J; bases unmatched to any gene: 11. CDR3 DNA sequence: TGCGCCAGCAGCCAAGCTGGGACTAGCGGAACTCTTAGCTACGAGCAGTACTTC. Its protein is CASSQAGTSGTLSYEQYF.

V gene TRBV28 combines with J gene TRBJ2-2; 13 nucleotides line up with TRBD2. Germline V CDR1 and CDR2: MDHEN, SYDVKM. The CDR3 extends over 19 amino acids. V was pared by 5 bases and J by 1 base, with 10 bases of the junction left unmatched. DNA of the CDR3: TGTGCCAGCAGTCCAGAGAGGACTAGCGGGAGCTGGAACACCGGGGAGCTGTTTTTT. Its protein product is CASSPERTSGSWNTGELFF. The full variable domain, completed using reference TRBV28 and TRBJ2-2, is DVKVTQSSRYLVKRTGEKVFLECVQDMDHENMFWYRQDPGLGLRLIYFSYDVKMKEKGDIPEGYSVSREKKERFSLILESASTNQTSMYLCASSPERTSGSWNTGELFFGEGSRLTVL.

The gene calls are TRBV30 and TRBJ2-1; the match to TRBD2 covers 9 bases. The CDR3 has 16 amino acids. The ends lost 0 bases at V and 4 bases at J; junction bases unmatched: 7. The germline CDR1 and CDR2 sequences are GTSNPN and SVGIG (reference sequence). CDR3 region: CAWSVRRLAGYNEQFF. For the CDR3, the DNA is TGTGCCTGGAGTGTACGTCGGCTAGCGGGATACAATGAGCAGTTCTTC.

The gene calls are TRBV7-8 and TRBJ2-1, with 9 nucleotides matching TRBD2. The germline gives CDR1 SGHVS, CDR2 FQNEAQ. J was trimmed by 0 bases and V by 6 bases; bases with no gene match: 9. The CDR3 loop spans 17 amino acids. For the CDR3, the DNA is TGTGCCAGCAGACCTTTGGGCGGGAGGGACTCCTACAATGAGCAGTTCTTC. Amino acid sequence: CASRPLGGRDSYNEQFF.

The chain joins TRBV4-1 to TRBJ1-2; TRBD1 agrees at 8 bases. CDR3 size: 14 residues. After removal of 3 bases from V and 7 bases from J, the junction contained 7 bases not matched to a gene. Looked up from germline, CDR1 is MGHRA and CDR2 is YSYEKL. The CDR3 sequence: CASSHATGVGGYTF. CDR3 coding DNA: TGCGCCAGCAGCCACGCGACAGGGGTCGGTGGCTACACCTTC.

This clone occurred once. The rearrangement links TRBV9 to TRBJ2-1; 13 positions agree with TRBD2. The CDR3 sequence is 15 residues long. J was trimmed by 7 bases and V by 4 bases; bases with no gene match: 5. Germline values: CDR1 SGDLS, CDR2 YYNGEE. CDR3 sequence reads: CASSLRLAGGNEQFF. The DNA for the CDR3 is TGTGCCAGCAGCCTTAGACTAGCGGGAGGTAATGAGCAGTTCTTC.

This clone occurred once. V is TRBV27 and J is TRBJ2-1; the D gene is possibly TRBD2 (5 bases). The CDR3 consists of 14 residues. Germline V gene lookup returns CDR1 MNHEY and CDR2 SMNVEV (reference sequence). V lost 2 bases and J 9 bases, leaving 14 bases between the germline ends. CDR3 loop: CASSLAGSVREQFF. CDR3 nucleotides: TGTGCCAGCAGTTTAGCGGGTTCGGTCCGTGAGCAGTTCTTC.

The chain employs TRBV19 and TRBJ2-4; 10 bases align to TRBD2. J lost 0 bases, V lost 5 bases, and 7 bases had no gene match. Germline-derived CDR1 and CDR2 are LNHDA and SQIVND (reference sequence). This CDR3 region has 17 residues. The CDR3 is CASSLRTSGLAKNIQYF. CDR3 nucleotide sequence: TGTGCCAGTAGTTTAAGGACTAGCGGACTAGCCAAAAACATTCAGTACTTC.

This rearrangement joins TRBV7-9 to TRBJ2-1; D is ambiguous. V shed 1 base and J shed 3 bases, with 13 bases lying between them. CDR1 and CDR2 from the germline V gene are SEHNR and FQNEAQ (reference sequence). The CDR3 is made up of 16 amino acids. CDR3 DNA sequence: TGTGCCAGCAGCTTAGTCGGCGGTCAAAACTACAATGAGCAGTTCTTC. Translated, it gives CASSLVGGQNYNEQFF.